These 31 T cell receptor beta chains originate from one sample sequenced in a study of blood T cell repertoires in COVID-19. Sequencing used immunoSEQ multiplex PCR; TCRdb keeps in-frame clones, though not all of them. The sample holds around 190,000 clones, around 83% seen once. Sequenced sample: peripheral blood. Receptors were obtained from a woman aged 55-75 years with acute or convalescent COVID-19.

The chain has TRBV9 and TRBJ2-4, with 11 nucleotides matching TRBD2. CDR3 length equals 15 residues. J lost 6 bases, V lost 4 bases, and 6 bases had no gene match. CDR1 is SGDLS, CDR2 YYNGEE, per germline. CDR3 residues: CASSLDGTSGNIQYF. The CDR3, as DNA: TGTGCCAGCAGCCTTGACGGGACTAGCGGAAACATTCAGTACTTC.

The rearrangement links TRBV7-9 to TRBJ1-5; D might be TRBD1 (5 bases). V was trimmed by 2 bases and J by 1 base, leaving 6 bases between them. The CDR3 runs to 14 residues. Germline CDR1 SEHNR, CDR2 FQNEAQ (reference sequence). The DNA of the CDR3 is TGTGCCAGCAGCTTACAGGGAAGCAATCAGCCCCAGCATTTT. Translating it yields CASSLQGSNQPQHF.

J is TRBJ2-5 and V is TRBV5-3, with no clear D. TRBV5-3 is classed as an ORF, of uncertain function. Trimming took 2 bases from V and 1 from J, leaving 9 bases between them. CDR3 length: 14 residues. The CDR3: CARSFLEPQETQYF. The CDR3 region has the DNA TGTGCCAGAAGCTTCTTAGAGCCCCAAGAGACCCAGTACTTC.

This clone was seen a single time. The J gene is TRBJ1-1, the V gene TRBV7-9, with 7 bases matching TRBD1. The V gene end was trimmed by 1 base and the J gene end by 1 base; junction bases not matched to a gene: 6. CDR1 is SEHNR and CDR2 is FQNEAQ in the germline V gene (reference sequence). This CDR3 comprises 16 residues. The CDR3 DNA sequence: TGTGCCAGCAGCTTAGGGACAGGCTCCGGGAACACTGAAGCTTTCTTT. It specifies CASSLGTGSGNTEAFF.

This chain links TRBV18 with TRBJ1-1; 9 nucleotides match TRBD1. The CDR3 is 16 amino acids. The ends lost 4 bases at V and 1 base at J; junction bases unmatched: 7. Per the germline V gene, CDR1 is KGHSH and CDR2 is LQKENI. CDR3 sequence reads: CASSRPPGQGNTEAFF. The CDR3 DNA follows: TGTGCCAGCTCACGCCCCCCGGGACAGGGGAACACTGAAGCTTTCTTT. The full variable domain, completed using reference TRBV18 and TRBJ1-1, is NAGVMQNPRHLVRRRGQEARLRCSPMKGHSHVYWYRQLPEEGLKFMVYLQKENIIDESGMPKERFSAEFPKEGPSILRIQQVVRGDSAAYFCASSRPPGQGNTEAFFGQGTRLTVV.

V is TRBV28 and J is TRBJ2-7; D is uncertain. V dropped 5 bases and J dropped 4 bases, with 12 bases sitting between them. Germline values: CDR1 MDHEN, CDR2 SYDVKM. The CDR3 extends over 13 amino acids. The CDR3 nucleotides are TGTGCCAGCAGTAATGAGAGCCCTTACGAGCAGTACTTC. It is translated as CASSNESPYEQYF.

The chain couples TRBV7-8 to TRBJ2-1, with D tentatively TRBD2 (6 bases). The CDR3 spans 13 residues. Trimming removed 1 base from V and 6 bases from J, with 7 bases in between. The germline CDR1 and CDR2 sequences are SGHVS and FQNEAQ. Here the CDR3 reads CASSLGGGNEQFF. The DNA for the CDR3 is TGTGCCAGCAGCTTAGGGGGAGGCAATGAGCAGTTCTTC. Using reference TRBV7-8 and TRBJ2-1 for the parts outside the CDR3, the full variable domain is GAGVSQSPRYKVAKRGQDVALRCDPISGHVSLFWYQQALGQGPEFLTYFQNEAQLDKSGLPSDRFFAERPEGSVSTLKIQRTQQEDSAVYLCASSLGGGNEQFFGPGTRLTVL.

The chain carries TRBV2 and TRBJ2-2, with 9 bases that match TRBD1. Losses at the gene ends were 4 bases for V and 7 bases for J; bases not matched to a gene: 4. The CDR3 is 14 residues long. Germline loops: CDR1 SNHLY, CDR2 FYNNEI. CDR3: CASSVGQGYGELFF. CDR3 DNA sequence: TGTGCCAGCAGTGTTGGACAGGGGTACGGGGAGCTGTTTTTT.

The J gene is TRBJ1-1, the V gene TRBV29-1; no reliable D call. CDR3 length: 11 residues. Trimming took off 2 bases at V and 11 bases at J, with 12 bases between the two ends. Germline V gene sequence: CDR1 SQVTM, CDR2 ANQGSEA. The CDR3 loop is CSVERGSGAFF. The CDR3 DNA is TGCAGCGTTGAACGGGGTTCCGGGGCTTTCTTT. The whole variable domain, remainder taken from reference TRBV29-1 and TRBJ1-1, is SAVISQKPSRDICQRGTSLTIQCQVDSQVTMMFWYRQQPGQSLTLIATANQGSEATYESGFVIDKFPISRPNLTFSTLTVSNMSPEDSSIYLCSVERGSGAFFGQGTRLTVV.

This chain's CDR3 is CASSPRSSSYNEQFF. CDR3 DNA sequence: TGCGCCAGCAGTCCGAGGAGTAGCTCCTACAATGAGCAGTTCTTC. The chain carries TRBV4-1 and TRBJ2-1; D ambiguous. The CDR3 is made up of 15 amino acids. V dropped 6 bases and J dropped 0 bases, with 12 bases sitting between them. CDR1 and CDR2 from the germline V gene are MGHRA and YSYEKL.

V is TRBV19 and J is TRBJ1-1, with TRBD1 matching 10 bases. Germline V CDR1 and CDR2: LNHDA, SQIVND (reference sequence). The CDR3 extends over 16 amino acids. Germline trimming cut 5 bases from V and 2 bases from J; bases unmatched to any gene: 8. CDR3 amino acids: CASSPGQGRANTEAFF. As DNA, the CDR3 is TGTGCCAGTAGTCCGGGACAGGGGCGCGCCAACACTGAAGCTTTCTTT. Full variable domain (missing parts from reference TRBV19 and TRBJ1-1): DGGITQSPKYLFRKEGQNVTLSCEQNLNHDAMYWYRQDPGQGLRLIYYSQIVNDFQKGDIAEGYSVSREKKESFPLTVTSAQKNPTAFYLCASSPGQGRANTEAFFGQGTRLTVV.

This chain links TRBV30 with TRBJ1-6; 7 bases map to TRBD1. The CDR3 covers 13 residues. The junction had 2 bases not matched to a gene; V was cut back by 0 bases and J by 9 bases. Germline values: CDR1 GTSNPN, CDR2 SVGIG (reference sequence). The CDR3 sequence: CAWSVGGASPLHF. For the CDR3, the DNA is TGTGCCTGGAGTGTAGGGGGCGCTTCACCCCTCCACTTT.

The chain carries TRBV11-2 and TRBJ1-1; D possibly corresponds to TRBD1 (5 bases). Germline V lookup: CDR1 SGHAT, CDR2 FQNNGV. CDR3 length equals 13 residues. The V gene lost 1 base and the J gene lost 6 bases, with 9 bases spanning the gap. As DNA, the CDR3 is TGTGCCAGCAGCTTAGCAGGGATCGCTGAAGCTTTCTTT. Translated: CASSLAGIAEAFF. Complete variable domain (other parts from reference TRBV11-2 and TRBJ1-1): EAGVAQSPRYKIIEKRQSVAFWCNPISGHATLYWYQQILGQGPKLLIQFQNNGVVDDSQLPKDRFSAERLKGVDSTLKIQPAKLEDSAVYLCASSLAGIAEAFFGQGTRLTVV.

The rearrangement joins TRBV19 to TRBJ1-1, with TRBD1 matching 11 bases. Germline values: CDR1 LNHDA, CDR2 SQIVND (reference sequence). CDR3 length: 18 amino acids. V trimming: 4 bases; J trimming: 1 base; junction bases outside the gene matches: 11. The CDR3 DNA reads TGTGCCAGTAGTAGATGGACAGGGGGCCGGACTTCGAACACTGAAGCTTTCTTT. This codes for CASSRWTGGRTSNTEAFF.

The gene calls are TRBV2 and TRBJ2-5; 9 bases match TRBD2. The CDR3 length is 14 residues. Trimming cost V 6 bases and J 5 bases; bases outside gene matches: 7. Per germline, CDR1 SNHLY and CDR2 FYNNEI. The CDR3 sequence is CASRWREGEETQYF. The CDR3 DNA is TGTGCCAGCAGGTGGCGGGAGGGCGAGGAGACCCAGTACTTC.

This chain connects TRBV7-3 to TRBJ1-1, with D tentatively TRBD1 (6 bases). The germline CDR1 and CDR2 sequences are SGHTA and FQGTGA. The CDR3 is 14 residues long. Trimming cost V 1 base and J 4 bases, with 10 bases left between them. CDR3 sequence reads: CASSLNVGATEAFF. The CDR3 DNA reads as TGTGCCAGCAGCTTAAATGTGGGGGCCACTGAAGCTTTCTTT.

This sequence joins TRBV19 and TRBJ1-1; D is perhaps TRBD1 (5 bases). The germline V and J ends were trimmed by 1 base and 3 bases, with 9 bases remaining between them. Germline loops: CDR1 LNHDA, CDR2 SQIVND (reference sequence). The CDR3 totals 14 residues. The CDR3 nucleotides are TGTGCCAGTAGTATAGTCGGGGGTTACACTGAAGCTTTCTTT. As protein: CASSIVGGYTEAFF.

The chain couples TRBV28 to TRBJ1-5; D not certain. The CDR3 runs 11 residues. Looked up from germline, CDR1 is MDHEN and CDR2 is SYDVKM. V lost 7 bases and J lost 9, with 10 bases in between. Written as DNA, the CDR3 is TGTGCCAGCATGAAGTCGGGGCCCCAGCATTTT. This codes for CASMKSGPQHF.

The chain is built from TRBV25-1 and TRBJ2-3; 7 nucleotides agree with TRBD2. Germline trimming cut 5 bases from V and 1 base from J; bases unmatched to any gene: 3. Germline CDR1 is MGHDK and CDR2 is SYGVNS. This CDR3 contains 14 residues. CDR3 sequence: CASSFRGGTDTQYF. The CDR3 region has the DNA TGTGCCAGCAGTTTTCGGGGGGGCACAGATACGCAGTATTTT.

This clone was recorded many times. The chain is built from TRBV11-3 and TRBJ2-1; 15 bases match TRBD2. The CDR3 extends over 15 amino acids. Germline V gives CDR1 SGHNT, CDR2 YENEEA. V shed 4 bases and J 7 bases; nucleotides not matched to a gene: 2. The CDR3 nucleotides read TGTGCCAGCAGCTCCGGACTAGCGGGAGGGAATGAGCAGTTCTTC. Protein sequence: CASSSGLAGGNEQFF.

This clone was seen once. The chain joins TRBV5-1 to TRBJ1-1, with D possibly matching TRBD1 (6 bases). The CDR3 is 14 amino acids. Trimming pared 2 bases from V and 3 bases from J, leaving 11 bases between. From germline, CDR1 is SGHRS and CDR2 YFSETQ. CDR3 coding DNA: TGCGCCAGCAGCTTAGGGGGTGCGGACACTGAAGCTTTCTTT. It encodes CASSLGGADTEAFF. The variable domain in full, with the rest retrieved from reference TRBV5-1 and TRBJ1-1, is KAGVTQTPRYLIKTRGQQVTLSCSPISGHRSVSWYQQTPGQGLQFLFEYFSETQRNKGNFPGRFSGRQFSNSRSEMNVSTLELGDSALYLCASSLGGADTEAFFGQGTRLTVV.

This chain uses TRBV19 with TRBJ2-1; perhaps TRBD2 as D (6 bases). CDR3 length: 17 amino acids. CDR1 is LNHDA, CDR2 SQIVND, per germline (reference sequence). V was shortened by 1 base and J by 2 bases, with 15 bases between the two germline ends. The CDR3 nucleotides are TGTGCCAGTAGTATAGTGGGAGGACTCAGGCCCTACAATGAGCAGTTCTTC. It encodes CASSIVGGLRPYNEQFF. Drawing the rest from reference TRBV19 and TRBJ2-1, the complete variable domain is DGGITQSPKYLFRKEGQNVTLSCEQNLNHDAMYWYRQDPGQGLRLIYYSQIVNDFQKGDIAEGYSVSREKKESFPLTVTSAQKNPTAFYLCASSIVGGLRPYNEQFFGPGTRLTVL.

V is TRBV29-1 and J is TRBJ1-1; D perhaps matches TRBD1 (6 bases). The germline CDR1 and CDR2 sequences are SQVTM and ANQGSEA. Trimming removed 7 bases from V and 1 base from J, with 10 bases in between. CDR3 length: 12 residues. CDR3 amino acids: CSAKDRNTEAFF. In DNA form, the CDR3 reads TGCAGCGCCAAGGACAGGAACACTGAAGCTTTCTTT.

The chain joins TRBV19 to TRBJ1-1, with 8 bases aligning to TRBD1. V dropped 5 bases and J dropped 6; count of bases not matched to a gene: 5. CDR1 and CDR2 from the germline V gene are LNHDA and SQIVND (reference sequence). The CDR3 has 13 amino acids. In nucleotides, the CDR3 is TGTGCCAGTAGTGCAGAGACAGGGGCTGAAGCTTTCTTT. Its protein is CASSAETGAEAFF.

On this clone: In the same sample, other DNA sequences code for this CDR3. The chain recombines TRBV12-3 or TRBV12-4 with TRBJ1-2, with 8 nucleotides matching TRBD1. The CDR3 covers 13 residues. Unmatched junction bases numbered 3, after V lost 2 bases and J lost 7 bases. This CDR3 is CASSLRQGSGYTF. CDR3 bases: TGTGCCAGCAGTTTAAGACAGGGGTCTGGCTACACCTTC.

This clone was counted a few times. DNA of the CDR3: TGTGCCAGCAGTTCCGGACTAGCGGGAGTCAGCGAGCAGTACTTC. Translated: CASSSGLAGVSEQYF. This chain uses TRBV7-9 with TRBJ2-7; 13 bases match TRBD2. This CDR3 region has 15 residues. CDR1 is SEHNR and CDR2 is FQNEAQ in the germline V gene (reference sequence). The trim removed 6 bases at V and 6 bases at J, leaving 8 bases unmatched.

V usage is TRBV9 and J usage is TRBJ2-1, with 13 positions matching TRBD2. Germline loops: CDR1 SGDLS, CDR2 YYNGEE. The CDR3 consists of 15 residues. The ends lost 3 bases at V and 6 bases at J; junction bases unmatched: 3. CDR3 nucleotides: TGTGCCAGCAGCGCGGGACTAGCGGGGTTCAATGAGCAGTTCTTC. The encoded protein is CASSAGLAGFNEQFF.

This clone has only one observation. The CDR3 reads CASRPGTWSNEQFF. Here the CDR3 DNA reads TGTGCCAGCAGGCCCGGGACTTGGAGTAATGAGCAGTTCTTC. This sequence joins TRBV3-1 (or the pseudogene TRBV3-2) and TRBJ2-1, with D possibly TRBD2 on 6 matching bases. V shed 6 bases and J shed 7 bases, with 16 bases lying between them. CDR3 size: 14 residues. The germline CDR1 and CDR2 sequences are LGHDT and YNNKEL (reference sequence).

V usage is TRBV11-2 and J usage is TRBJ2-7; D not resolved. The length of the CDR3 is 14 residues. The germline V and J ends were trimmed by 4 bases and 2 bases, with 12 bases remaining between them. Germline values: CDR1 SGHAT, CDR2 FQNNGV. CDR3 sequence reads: CASSSLRLPYEQYF. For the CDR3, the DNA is TGTGCCAGCAGCTCTTTACGTCTACCCTACGAGCAGTACTTC.

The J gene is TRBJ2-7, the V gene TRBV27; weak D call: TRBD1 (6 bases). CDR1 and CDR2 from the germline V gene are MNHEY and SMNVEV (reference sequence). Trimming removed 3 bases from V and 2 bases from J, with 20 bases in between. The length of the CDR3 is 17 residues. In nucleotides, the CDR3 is TGTGCCAGCAGTTTCCAGGGGACCGTTCTTGCTACCTACGAGCAGTACGTC. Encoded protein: CASSFQGTVLATYEQYV.

CDR3 bases: TGTGCCAGCAGCTTGGACAGCATGAACACTGAAGCTTTCTTT. It is translated as CASSLDSMNTEAFF. The V call is TRBV5-6, the J call TRBJ1-1, with D unresolved. The V end was cut by 0 bases, the J end by 0 bases, with 6 bases between. Looked up from germline, CDR1 is SGHDT and CDR2 is YYEEEE. CDR3 size: 14 residues.